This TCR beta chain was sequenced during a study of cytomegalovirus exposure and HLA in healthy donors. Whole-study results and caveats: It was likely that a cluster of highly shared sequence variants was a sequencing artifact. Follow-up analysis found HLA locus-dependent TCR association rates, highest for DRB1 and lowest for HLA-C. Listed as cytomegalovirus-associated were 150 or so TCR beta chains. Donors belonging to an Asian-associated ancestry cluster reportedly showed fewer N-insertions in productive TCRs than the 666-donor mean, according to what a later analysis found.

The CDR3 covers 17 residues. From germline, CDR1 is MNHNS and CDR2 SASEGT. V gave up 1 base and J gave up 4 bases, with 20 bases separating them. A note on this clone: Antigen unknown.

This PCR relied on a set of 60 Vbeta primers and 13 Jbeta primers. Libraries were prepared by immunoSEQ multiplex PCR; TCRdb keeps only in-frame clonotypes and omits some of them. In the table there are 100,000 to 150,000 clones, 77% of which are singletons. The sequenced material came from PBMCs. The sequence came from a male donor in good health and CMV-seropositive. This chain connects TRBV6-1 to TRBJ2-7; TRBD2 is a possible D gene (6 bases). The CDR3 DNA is TGTGCCAGCAGTGAAGAAGGCGGGTTGGCAGGAGGGTACGAGCAGTACTTC. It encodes CASSEEGGLAGGYEQYF.